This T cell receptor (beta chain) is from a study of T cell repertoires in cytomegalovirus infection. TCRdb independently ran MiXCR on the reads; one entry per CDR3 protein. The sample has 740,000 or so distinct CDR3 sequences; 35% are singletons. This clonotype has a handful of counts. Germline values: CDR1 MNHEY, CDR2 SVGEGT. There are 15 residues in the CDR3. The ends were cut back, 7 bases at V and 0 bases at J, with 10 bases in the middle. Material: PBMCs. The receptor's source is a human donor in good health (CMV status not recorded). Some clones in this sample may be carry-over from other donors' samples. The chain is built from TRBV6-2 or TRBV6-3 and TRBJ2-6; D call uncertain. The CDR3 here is CASISFFSGANVLTF. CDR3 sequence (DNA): TGTGCCAGCATTTCCTTCTTCTCTGGGGCCAACGTCCTGACTTTC.